Listed here are 9 T cell receptor beta chains from one sample, sequenced in a study of blood T cell repertoires in COVID-19. Measured with immunoSEQ multiplex PCR; TCRdb has only the in-frame clones, and not every one. The repertoire includes about 140,000 clones, 65% to 90% of them detected once, and 2.5% to 3% sits in the top ten. Sequenced input: peripheral blood. Source of these receptors: a man in his fifties with acute or convalescent COVID-19.

The rearrangement links TRBV27 to TRBJ1-5; 10 bases fit TRBD1. This CDR3 has 13 amino acids. V lost 6 bases to trimming and J lost 7 bases; unmatched junction nucleotides: 3. Germline V gene data show CDR1 as MNHEY and CDR2 as SMNVEV (reference sequence). CDR3 bases: TGTGCCAGCAGGGGGACAGGGGTACAGCCCCAGCATTTT. The encoded protein is CASRGTGVQPQHF.

The chain is built from TRBV19 and TRBJ1-1; TRBD1 matches 9 bases. This CDR3 spans 17 amino acids. Trimming took 5 bases from V and 1 from J; bases not matched to a gene: 11. From germline, CDR1 is LNHDA and CDR2 SQIVND (reference sequence). This CDR3 reads CASSLRALQGANTEAFF. The CDR3 DNA reads as TGTGCCAGTAGTCTTCGGGCGCTACAGGGGGCGAACACTGAAGCTTTCTTT. The full variable domain, its missing parts supplied by reference TRBV19 and TRBJ1-1, is DGGITQSPKYLFRKEGQNVTLSCEQNLNHDAMYWYRQDPGQGLRLIYYSQIVNDFQKGDIAEGYSVSREKKESFPLTVTSAQKNPTAFYLCASSLRALQGANTEAFFGQGTRLTVV.

The chain links TRBV6-1 to TRBJ1-1, with 9 bases identical to TRBD1. The junction had 3 bases not matched to a gene; V was cut back by 3 bases and J by 4 bases. Germline V gives CDR1 MNHNS, CDR2 SASEGT. The CDR3 is 14 amino acids. The CDR3 is CASSEDRGTTEAFF. CDR3 DNA sequence: TGTGCCAGCAGTGAGGACAGGGGTACCACTGAAGCTTTCTTT.

The V call is TRBV10-3, the J call TRBJ2-5, with TRBD2 matching 8 bases. V shed 2 bases, J shed 1 base, and the junction held 9 bases outside the gene matches. The CDR3 runs to 17 residues. Per germline, CDR1 ENHRY and CDR2 SYGVKD. CDR3 sequence reads: CAISEPGVAGIQETQYF. The CDR3 DNA reads as TGTGCCATCAGTGAGCCCGGGGTAGCGGGGATCCAAGAGACCCAGTACTTC.

CDR3 sequence: CASSYDSLSGTQYF. CDR3 nucleotides: TGTGCCAGCAGTTATGACAGCCTCTCGGGTACCCAGTACTTC. V gene TRBV6-5 combines with J gene TRBJ2-5, with D tentatively TRBD1 (5 bases). CDR3 size: 14 residues. Trimming removed 3 bases from V and 8 bases from J, with 16 bases in between. The germline V gene encodes CDR1 MNHEY and CDR2 SVGAGI.

This clone was detected once. The V gene is TRBV30, the J gene TRBJ1-1, with D maybe TRBD1 (5 bases). CDR3 length: 15 amino acids. The V end was cut by 0 bases, the J end by 6 bases, with 17 bases between. Germline values: CDR1 GTSNPN, CDR2 SVGIG (reference sequence). For the CDR3, the DNA is TGTGCCTGGAGTGTACTGTGGGCAGGGCGGTCTGAAGCTTTCTTT. It is translated as CAWSVLWAGRSEAFF.

The chain combines TRBV5-4 with TRBJ2-7, with 8 nucleotides matching TRBD2. The CDR3 contains 14 residues. J gave up 4 bases and V 4 bases, and 7 bases lay outside the gene matches. Germline V CDR1 and CDR2: SGHNT, YYREEE (reference sequence). The CDR3 is CASSPLAGGYEQYF. CDR3 bases: TGTGCCAGCAGCCCCTTGGCGGGGGGATACGAGCAGTACTTC.

The chain links TRBV18 to TRBJ1-5; D unresolved. The CDR3 consists of 14 residues. Trimming stripped 2 bases from V and 9 bases from J, with 14 bases between. CDR1 is KGHSH and CDR2 is LQKENI in the germline V gene. This chain's CDR3 is CASSPGGRDGPQHF. The CDR3 coding sequence is TGTGCCAGCTCACCAGGAGGACGGGATGGGCCCCAGCATTTT.

The rearrangement links TRBV19 to TRBJ1-6; D remains unclear. Germline CDR1 and CDR2: LNHDA and SQIVND (reference sequence). The V end was cut by 3 bases, the J end by 7 bases, with 13 bases between. This CDR3 is 15 amino acids long. CDR3 sequence (DNA): TGTGCCAGTAGTATGACGAGGGCCCTGAATTCACCCCTCCACTTT. Translating it yields CASSMTRALNSPLHF.